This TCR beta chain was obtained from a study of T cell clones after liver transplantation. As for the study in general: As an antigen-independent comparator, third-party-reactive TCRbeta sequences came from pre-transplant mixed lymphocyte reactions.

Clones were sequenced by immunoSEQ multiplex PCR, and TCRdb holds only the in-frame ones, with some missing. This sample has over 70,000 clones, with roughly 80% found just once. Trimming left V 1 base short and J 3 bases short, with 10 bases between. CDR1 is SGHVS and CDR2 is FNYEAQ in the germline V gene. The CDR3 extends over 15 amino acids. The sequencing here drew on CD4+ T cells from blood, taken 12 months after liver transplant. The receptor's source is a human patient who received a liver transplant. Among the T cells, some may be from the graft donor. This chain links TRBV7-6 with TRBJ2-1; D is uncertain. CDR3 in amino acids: CASSLEADLYNEQFF. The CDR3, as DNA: TGTGCCAGCAGCTTAGAGGCAGATCTCTACAATGAGCAGTTCTTC. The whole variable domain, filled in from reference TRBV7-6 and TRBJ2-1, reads GAGVSQSPRYKVTKRGQDVALRCDPISGHVSLYWYRQALGQGPEFLTYFNYEAQQDKSGLPNDRFSAERPEGSISTLTIQRTEQRDSAMYRCASSLEADLYNEQFFGPGTRLTVL.